What follows are 17 T cell receptor beta chains derived from one specimen sequenced in a study of T cell responses to AZD1222 COVID-19 vaccine. Assay: immunoSEQ multiplex PCR; the TCRdb copy retains only in-frame clones and omits some. The table has about 180,000 clones, roughly 91% seen once. Material: peripheral blood, obtained 28 days after the second dose of the MenACWY control vaccine. These receptors were obtained from an adult who received the MenACWY meningococcal vaccine as a control.

V and J are TRBV11-3 and TRBJ2-3; possibly TRBD2 for D (6 bases). The CDR3 covers 15 residues. Germline V gene lookup returns CDR1 SGHNT and CDR2 YENEEA. Trimming shortened V by 5 bases and J by 1 base, and 13 bases separated the two germline ends. The CDR3 reads CASSLGRGRTDTQYF. The CDR3 DNA is TGTGCCAGCAGCCTTGGGCGGGGCCGCACAGATACGCAGTATTTT.

V gene TRBV7-3 combines with J gene TRBJ2-5; 8 bases are a match to TRBD1. The trim removed 2 bases at V and 3 bases at J, leaving 11 bases unmatched. The CDR3 consists of 17 residues. Germline lookup yields CDR1 SGHTA and CDR2 FQGTGA. The CDR3 nucleotides read TGTGCCAGCAGCTTAGGGGCGACAGGGGTCGGGAAAGAGACCCAGTACTTC. Translation: CASSLGATGVGKETQYF.

The V call is TRBV12-1, the J call TRBJ1-5; the table gives TRBD1 as D, unverified against the DNA. TRBV12-1 is a pseudogene. The CDR3 has 14 residues. The CDR3 protein is CASSPRQSGQPQHF. CDR3 sequence (DNA): TGTGCCAGCAGCCCTAGACAGTCCGGTCAGCCCCAGCATTTT.

The chain links TRBV11-2 to TRBJ1-5; possibly TRBD1 for D (6 bases). The CDR3 runs to 16 residues. V was trimmed by 1 base and J by 0 bases, leaving 10 bases between them. The germline V gene has CDR1 SGHAT and CDR2 FQNNGV. In DNA form, the CDR3 reads TGTGCCAGCAGCTTAGGCCGGGACACTAGCAATCAGCCCCAGCATTTT. Encoded protein: CASSLGRDTSNQPQHF.

The chain carries TRBV4-2 and TRBJ1-2; D remains ambiguous. CDR1 and CDR2 from the germline V gene are LGHNA and YNFKEQ. The CDR3 is made up of 15 amino acids. Deletions cut 1 base from V and 6 bases from J, with 15 bases between. The CDR3 reads CASSQGAAGRDGYTF. In DNA form, the CDR3 reads TGTGCCAGCAGCCAAGGGGCCGCGGGGAGGGATGGCTACACCTTC.

V is TRBV18 and J is TRBJ1-1; 8 positions match TRBD1. This CDR3 contains 15 residues. V lost 6 bases and J lost 5; bases outside the gene matches: 11. Per the germline V gene, CDR1 is KGHSH and CDR2 is LQKENI. The CDR3: CASSPNAGGDTEAFF. CDR3 coding DNA: TGTGCCAGCTCCCCGAACGCAGGGGGCGATACTGAAGCTTTCTTT.

The rearrangement joins TRBV15 to TRBJ1-1; possibly TRBD1 for D (6 bases). Germline V gives CDR1 LNHNV, CDR2 YYDKDF (reference sequence). Trimming cost V 1 base and J 0 bases, with 18 bases left between them. This CDR3 region has 18 residues. CDR3 bases: TGTGCCACCAGCAGAGCAAACAGGGCAATGGCCATGAACACTGAAGCTTTCTTT. It encodes CATSRANRAMAMNTEAFF.

In this sample, this clone turned up once. The chain employs TRBV2 and TRBJ1-5; D gene unclear. The V gene lost 3 bases and the J gene lost 1 base, with 7 bases spanning the gap. Germline CDR1 and CDR2: SNHLY and FYNNEI. The CDR3 loop spans 14 amino acids. For the CDR3, the DNA is TGTGCCAGCAGTGACCGGATGAGCAATCAGCCCCAGCATTTT. Translating it yields CASSDRMSNQPQHF.

CDR3 amino acids: CASSGLADYNEQFF. In nucleotides, the CDR3 is TGTGCCAGCAGTGGGCTAGCGGATTACAATGAGCAGTTCTTC. The chain is built from TRBV2 and TRBJ2-1, with 7 bases fitting TRBD2. This CDR3 is built from 14 residues. V was clipped by 4 bases and J by 4 bases; unmatched bases: 4. Germline CDR1 reads SNHLY; CDR2 reads FYNNEI.

The chain is built from TRBV30 and TRBJ1-5; D call uncertain. The CDR3 is 14 amino acids. With 0 bases removed from V and 4 bases from J, the gap between germline ends came to 10 bases. Germline V lookup: CDR1 GTSNPN, CDR2 SVGIG (reference sequence). CDR3 in amino acids: CAWSVRRLNQPQHF. In nucleotides, the CDR3 is TGTGCCTGGAGTGTACGACGGCTTAATCAGCCCCAGCATTTT.

In DNA, the CDR3 is TGTGCCAGTCGCTTGACTAGCGTGAACACCGGGGAGCTGTTTTTT. Translating it yields CASRLTSVNTGELFF. The chain recombines TRBV19 with TRBJ2-2; 8 nucleotides line up with TRBD2. The CDR3 is made up of 15 amino acids. J was trimmed by 1 base and V by 8 bases; bases with no gene match: 6. The germline CDR1 and CDR2 sequences are LNHDA and SQIVND (reference sequence).

The rearrangement uses TRBV6-1 and TRBJ1-2; 11 bases agree with TRBD1. The V gene's germline CDR1 is MNHNS and CDR2 SASEGT. The CDR3 length is 18 residues. The ends lost 4 bases at V and 0 bases at J; junction bases unmatched: 10. The CDR3 here is CASSALDRGRRTNYGYTF. The CDR3 DNA is TGTGCCAGCAGTGCGTTGGACAGGGGGCGAAGGACTAACTATGGCTACACCTTC.

In this sample, this clone turned up once. The chain links TRBV5-5 to TRBJ1-2; 7 nucleotides align to TRBD1. Germline assignment: CDR1 SGHKS and CDR2 YYEKEE (reference sequence). V was clipped by 4 bases and J by 2 bases; unmatched bases: 11. The CDR3 runs to 16 residues. The chain's CDR3 is CASSPTHRGRNYGYTF. CDR3 bases: TGTGCCAGCAGCCCAACCCACAGGGGCCGGAACTATGGCTACACCTTC. Filled out from reference TRBV5-5 and TRBJ1-2, the complete variable domain reads DAGVTQSPTHLIKTRGQQVTLRCSPISGHKSVSWYQQVLGQGPQFIFQYYEKEERGRGNFPDRFSARQFPNYSSELNVNALLLGDSALYLCASSPTHRGRNYGYTFGSGTRLTVV.

The rearrangement links TRBV10-1 to TRBJ2-2; D uncertain. Germline loops: CDR1 WNHNN, CDR2 SYGVQD (reference sequence). The CDR3 contains 14 residues. Trimming removed 8 bases at V and 4 bases at J, with 14 bases between. The CDR3 nucleotides read TGCGCCAGCTCGGCTCGCCTCGGCACCGGGGAGCTGTTTTTT. Translation gives CASSARLGTGELFF.

This clone occurred once. The chain recombines TRBV5-6 with TRBJ1-6; 7 bases fit TRBD1. V trimming: 3 bases; J trimming: 3 bases; junction bases outside the gene matches: 9. This CDR3 contains 17 residues. Germline CDR1 SGHDT, CDR2 YYEEEE. CDR3 region: CASSSLDREVYNSPLHF. The DNA for the CDR3 is TGTGCCAGCAGCTCCCTTGACAGGGAGGTCTATAATTCACCCCTCCACTTT.

The rearrangement links TRBV14 to TRBJ1-2, with D hard to call. The CDR3 runs to 13 residues. Deletions cut 4 bases from V and 2 bases from J, with 8 bases between. CDR1 is SGHDN, CDR2 FVKESK, per germline. The CDR3 loop is CASSPDGNYGYTF. In nucleotides, the CDR3 is TGTGCCAGCAGCCCGGACGGGAACTATGGCTACACCTTC.

The chain recombines TRBV28 with TRBJ1-1; TRBD1 might be the D (5 bases). With 1 base removed from V and 11 bases from J, the gap between germline ends came to 11 bases. CDR3 length: 12 amino acids. Germline assignment: CDR1 MDHEN and CDR2 SYDVKM. CDR3 protein: CASSLYGGLAFF. The DNA of the CDR3 is TGTGCCAGCAGTTTATATGGGGGTCTGGCTTTCTTT.